This TCR beta chain was obtained from a study of PD-1 blockade in classical Hodgkin lymphoma. Findings and caveats of the study: Complete responders started with a diversity level that resembled newly diagnosed patients at baseline. TCR diversity at baseline was reported to be reduced in newly diagnosed patients relative to healthy donors. Patients who initiated nivolumab within 1 year of ASCT were excluded.

The protocol was immunoSEQ multiplex PCR, while the TCRdb copy is restricted to in-frame clones and leaves out a portion. The table includes about 30,000 clones, roughly 76% detected once. The V gene's germline CDR1 is SGHTA and CDR2 FQGNSA. This CDR3 contains 15 residues. Between the trimmed V and J ends, which lost 2 bases and 7 bases, there was a span of 15 bases. On this clone: What it binds is not known.

The patients all showed relapse after autologous stem cell transplantation, while their brentuximab vedotin exposure varied. The chain is built from TRBV7-2 and TRBJ1-5; perhaps TRBD1 as D (5 bases). This clonotype was sampled from a human donor with classical Hodgkin lymphoma. This sample comprised peripheral blood mononuclear cells (PBMCs), obtained before the second cycle of nivolumab. The CDR3: CASSLRGGGDQPQHF. The CDR3 DNA sequence: TGTGCCAGCAGCTTACGGGGCGGGGGGGACCAGCCCCAGCATTTT.